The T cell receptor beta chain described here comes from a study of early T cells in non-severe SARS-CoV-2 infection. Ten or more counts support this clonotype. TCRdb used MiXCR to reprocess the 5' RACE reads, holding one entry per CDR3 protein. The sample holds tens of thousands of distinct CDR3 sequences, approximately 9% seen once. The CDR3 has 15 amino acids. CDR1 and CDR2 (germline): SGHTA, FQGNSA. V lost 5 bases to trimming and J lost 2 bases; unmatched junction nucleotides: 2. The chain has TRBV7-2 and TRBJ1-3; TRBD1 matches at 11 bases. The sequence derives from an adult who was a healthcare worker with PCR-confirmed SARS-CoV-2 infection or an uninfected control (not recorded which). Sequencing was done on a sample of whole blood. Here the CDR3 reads CASSGQGAPGNTIYF. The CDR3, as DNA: TGTGCCAGCAGCGGACAGGGGGCGCCTGGAAACACCATATATTTT.